What follows are 23 T cell receptor beta chains derived from one specimen sequenced in a study of TIL therapy for anti-PD-1-resistant metastatic lung cancer. The sample's time point: pre-treatment sample, taken before nivolumab and TIL therapy. Most excised metastases sampled were pleural nodules or supraclavicular lymph nodes. The libraries were made with immunoSEQ v3. Produced via immunoSEQ multiplex PCR; TCRdb's table is partial and in-frame only. Altogether roughly 9,500 clones are present, roughly three quarters being singletons, with the ten largest covering about an eighth. The sample consisted of tumor tissue, taken at baseline. These receptors came from a person between 30 and 80 years old with non-small cell lung cancer.

The J gene is TRBJ1-1, the V gene TRBV21-1. TRBV21-1 is reported as a pseudogene. This CDR3 has 13 residues. CDR3 coding DNA: TGTGCCAGCACCTCACTCCTGGGATCTGAAGCTTTCTTT. This codes for CASTSLLGSEAFF.

The chain joins TRBV7-6 to TRBJ2-7, with D hard to call. The CDR3 runs 15 residues. Trimming pared 6 bases from V and 1 base from J, leaving 16 bases between. Germline loops: CDR1 SGHVS, CDR2 FNYEAQ. Here the CDR3 DNA reads TGTGCCAGCAGACCCGACACCACGAGGTCCTACGAGCAGTACTTC. It translates to CASRPDTTRSYEQYF.

The rearrangement uses TRBV6-1 and TRBJ1-1; D is undetermined. Trimming removed 6 bases from V and 4 bases from J, with 3 bases in between. CDR1 and CDR2 (germline): MNHNS, SASEGT. The CDR3 runs to 10 residues. CDR3 sequence (DNA): TGTGCCAGCAGGGGCACTGAAGCTTTCTTT. Translated, it gives CASRGTEAFF.

This chain connects TRBV7-3 to TRBJ2-3, with no clear D. Germline values: CDR1 SGHTA, CDR2 FQGTGA. V was pared by 2 bases and J by 3 bases, with 9 bases between. CDR3 size: 14 residues. CDR3 DNA sequence: TGTGCCAGCAGCTTAGGTAGTCAAACAGATACGCAGTATTTT. Residues: CASSLGSQTDTQYF. The entire variable domain, with the rest obtained from reference TRBV7-3 and TRBJ2-3, is as follows: GAGVSQTPSNKVTEKGKYVELRCDPISGHTALYWYRQSLGQGPEFLIYFQGTGAADDSGLPNDRFFAVRPEGSVSTLKIQRTERGDSAVYLCASSLGSQTDTQYFGPGTRLTVL.

This rearrangement joins TRBV7-8 to TRBJ2-1; possible D gene TRBD1, 7 bases. Germline V gives CDR1 SGHVS, CDR2 FQNEAQ. The CDR3 loop spans 19 amino acids. V was pared by 2 bases and J by 0 bases, with 20 bases between. The CDR3 loop reads CASSLRGHRGGLSYNEQFF. In DNA form, the CDR3 reads TGTGCCAGCAGCTTAAGAGGGCACAGGGGAGGCCTCTCCTACAATGAGCAGTTCTTC.

Worth noting for this clone: The junction differs from germline at one of its ends, possibly a read error. The chain joins TRBV18 to TRBJ2-3; TRBD2 matches 7 bases. In germline, CDR1 is KGHSH, CDR2 LQKENI. The CDR3 consists of 15 residues. This CDR3 is CASSPPGLSKDTQYF. The CDR3 region has the DNA TGTGCCAGCTCTCCCCCGGGACTAAGCAAAGATACGCAGTATTTT.

This chain links TRBV28 with TRBJ1-2, with 9 positions matching TRBD1. This CDR3 has 15 amino acids. The germline V gene encodes CDR1 MDHEN and CDR2 SYDVKM. Losses at the gene ends were 6 bases for V and 1 base for J; bases not matched to a gene: 6. CDR3 loop: CASSYRGRGNYGYTF. The CDR3 DNA sequence: TGTGCCAGCAGCTACAGGGGGCGCGGTAACTATGGCTACACCTTC.

The count of this clone is one. The chain uses TRBV7-9 and TRBJ1-2; 7 nucleotides agree with TRBD1. The germline V gene encodes CDR1 SEHNR and CDR2 FQNEAQ (reference sequence). The CDR3 runs to 15 residues. With 0 bases clipped from V and 2 bases from J, the junction kept 3 bases outside the gene matches. This chain's CDR3 is CASSLAGTANYGYTF. The CDR3 DNA reads as TGTGCCAGCAGCTTAGCGGGGACAGCAAACTATGGCTACACCTTC.

The rearrangement links TRBV29-1 to TRBJ1-2; D is uncertain. CDR1 is SQVTM and CDR2 is ANQGSEA in the germline V gene. CDR3 length: 10 residues. Between the trimmed V and J ends, which lost 6 bases and 6 bases, there was a span of 8 bases. The CDR3 DNA reads as TGCAGCGTGACCGACAATGGCTACACCTTC. Protein product: CSVTDNGYTF.

The rearrangement links TRBV11-2 to TRBJ1-5; D is undetermined. V was trimmed by 3 bases and J by 4 bases, leaving 7 bases between them. This CDR3 spans 13 amino acids. In germline, CDR1 is SGHAT, CDR2 FQNNGV. The CDR3: CASSFERNQPQHF. The CDR3 DNA reads TGTGCCAGCAGCTTTGAACGAAATCAGCCCCAGCATTTT.

This clone was seen only once. V is TRBV30 and J is TRBJ2-5; D gene ambiguous. The germline V gene encodes CDR1 GTSNPN and CDR2 SVGIG (reference sequence). This CDR3 is built from 12 residues. V gave up 5 bases and J gave up 4 bases, with 11 bases separating them. The CDR3 sequence is CAWGYGPETQYF. The CDR3 DNA reads TGTGCCTGGGGGTACGGGCCAGAGACCCAGTACTTC.

The V gene is TRBV5-1, the J gene TRBJ1-4; D ambiguous. Germline values: CDR1 SGHRS, CDR2 YFSETQ. The V and J ends lost 4 bases and 5 bases respectively, with 6 bases between them. CDR3 length: 12 amino acids. CDR3 in DNA: TGCGCCAGCAGCGAACCAAATGAAAAACTGTTTTTT. This sequence encodes CASSEPNEKLFF. Full variable domain (rest looked up from reference TRBV5-1 and TRBJ1-4): KAGVTQTPRYLIKTRGQQVTLSCSPISGHRSVSWYQQTPGQGLQFLFEYFSETQRNKGNFPGRFSGRQFSNSRSEMNVSTLELGDSALYLCASSEPNEKLFFGSGTQLSVL.

The chain carries TRBV12-5 and TRBJ1-4; 8 bases map to TRBD1. Germline CDR1 reads LGHNT; CDR2 reads FRNRAP. V dropped 4 bases and J dropped 5; count of bases not matched to a gene: 3. The CDR3 contains 14 residues. The CDR3 reads CASGSSGGNEKLFF. DNA of the CDR3: TGTGCTAGTGGTTCTTCAGGGGGCAATGAAAAACTGTTTTTT.

V usage is TRBV7-2 and J usage is TRBJ1-5; D uncertain. Trimming stripped 4 bases from V and 4 bases from J, with 8 bases between. Germline loops: CDR1 SGHTA, CDR2 FQGNSA. CDR3 length equals 13 residues. The CDR3 loop reads CASSSAGNQPQHF. DNA of the CDR3: TGTGCCAGCAGCTCCGCGGGTAATCAGCCCCAGCATTTT.

This clone was detected only once. The chain is built from TRBV7-2 and TRBJ2-1, with D possibly TRBD1 on 6 matching bases. The CDR3 is 14 residues long. The V gene lost 5 bases and the J gene lost 10 bases, with 18 bases spanning the gap. Germline CDR1 is SGHTA and CDR2 is FQGNSA. As DNA, the CDR3 is TGTGCCAGCAGCCCGCGTCGGGACAATAGGGAGCAGTTCTTC. Protein sequence: CASSPRRDNREQFF.

This clone came up a few times. V and J are TRBV11-2 and TRBJ2-7; TRBD1 agrees at 7 bases. CDR1 is SGHAT, CDR2 FQNNGV, per germline. This CDR3 spans 15 amino acids. Trimming at V came to 3 bases and at J to 3 bases, leaving 8 bases not matched to a gene. Here the CDR3 reads CASSFTGESGYEQYF. CDR3 coding DNA: TGTGCCAGCAGCTTCACAGGGGAATCGGGCTACGAGCAGTACTTC.

Worth noting for this clone: At the DNA level, this CDR3 is encoded by other sequences in the same sample as well. This chain links TRBV29-1 with TRBJ2-7; a weak D match, TRBD1 (6 bases). Germline V gives CDR1 SQVTM, CDR2 ANQGSEA. Trimming stripped 6 bases from V and 4 bases from J, with 7 bases between. The CDR3 extends over 10 amino acids. CDR3 residues: CSVRGYEQYF. CDR3 sequence (DNA): TGCAGCGTCAGGGGATACGAGCAGTACTTC.

This chain links TRBV2 with TRBJ2-7, with TRBD2 identical over 11 bases. The trim removed 7 bases at V and 1 base at J, leaving 3 bases unmatched. Germline CDR1 is SNHLY and CDR2 is FYNNEI. The CDR3 is 14 amino acids. This CDR3 is CASKTSGRSYEQYF. The CDR3 bases are TGTGCCAGCAAAACTAGCGGGAGATCCTACGAGCAGTACTTC.

The rearrangement uses TRBV11-2 and TRBJ1-5; TRBD1 might be the D (5 bases). The germline CDR1 and CDR2 sequences are SGHAT and FQNNGV. V was trimmed by 0 bases and J by 3 bases, leaving 9 bases between them. This CDR3 comprises 15 residues. This CDR3 is CASSLDVGDNQPQHF. As DNA, the CDR3 is TGTGCCAGCAGCTTAGATGTGGGGGACAATCAGCCCCAGCATTTT.

This clone was recorded only once. V and J are TRBV7-2 and TRBJ1-2, with a possible D match to TRBD1 (5 bases). Germline V lookup: CDR1 SGHTA, CDR2 FQGNSA. This CDR3 is built from 16 residues. V lost 3 bases, J lost 1 base, and 15 bases lay in between. The CDR3 coding sequence is TGTGCCAGCAGCTTCGCTTACCGGGACCTTAACTATGGCTACACCTTC. Encoded protein: CASSFAYRDLNYGYTF.

In its sample, this clone was seen once. The rearrangement joins TRBV19 to TRBJ1-2; D gene ambiguous. The germline CDR1 and CDR2 sequences are LNHDA and SQIVND (reference sequence). V shed 4 bases and J shed 4 bases, with 19 bases lying between them. This CDR3 contains 16 residues. Written as DNA, the CDR3 is TGTGCCAGTAGTAGGTGTCCAAATCGAAAGACCTATGGCTACACCTTC. Amino acid sequence: CASSRCPNRKTYGYTF.

Remarks on this clone: This may be a read error: a much more frequent sequence differs by one nucleotide. The chain links TRBV6-5 to TRBJ2-2; 7 nucleotides align to TRBD1. CDR1 MNHEY and CDR2 SVGAGI come from the germline V gene. The CDR3 spans 14 residues. The CDR3 sequence: CTSSPRQGPGELFF. The CDR3 DNA follows: TGTACCAGCAGTCCAAGACAGGGCCCCGGGGAGCTGTTTTTT.

This clone was observed a few times. The chain couples TRBV30 to TRBJ1-2; 9 bases agree with TRBD1. Germline CDR1 GTSNPN, CDR2 SVGIG (reference sequence). The CDR3 runs 14 residues. V was pared by 3 bases and J by 5 bases, with 7 bases of the junction left unmatched. The CDR3 nucleotides are TGTGCCTGGAGCCCGGGACAGGGATTGTATGGCTACACCTTC. It is translated as CAWSPGQGLYGYTF.